Below, one TCR beta chain is given with its context. Which antigen it targets is not known. No per-base quality is available; no much larger clone lies one base away. Donors formed part of the validation cohort, which comprised 120 subjects and was distinct from the first cohort of fewer than 750 subjects. The sample originates from a study of cytomegalovirus exposure and HLA in healthy donors (dated by TCRdb to 2015 to 2018). Concerning the study at large: A later analysis indicated that the 120 validation repertoires were generated on the platform also employed for the 720 or so repertoires of the first cohort. The study aimed to test whether cataloging public T cell receptors could reveal signatures of past pathogen exposure. In addition to the first cohort of approximately 670 subjects, a separate validation cohort of 120 different subjects was used. The study combined high-throughput TCR immunosequencing, statistical association of individual TCRs with disease status, and machine learning to predict cytomegalovirus infection status. Overall results and qualifications from the work: While some public TCRs were present in many individuals, most TCR sequences turned up only very rarely across donors. In vitro tests confirmed that a few of the cytomegalovirus-associated TCR beta chains recognize cytomegalovirus antigens. Of the cluster scores, roughly 95% were above 0 in a later analysis, which found that TCRs clustered in the first cohort also tended to co-occur in the 110 or so validation repertoires. The authors suggested that the approach could potentially be extended to other disease states and immunological phenotypes. A later analysis had no HLA typing for the validation cohort, so co-occurrence there was scored across all 110 or so repertoires. In both the original and validation cohorts, the classifier was reported to diagnose cytomegalovirus status with high specificity and sensitivity. The study listed 164 TCR beta chains as associated with cytomegalovirus.

The library was built by means of the immunoSEQ multiplex PCR assay. Per the original workflow: To diagnose cytomegalovirus status from the catalog of TCR beta chain sequences, a statistical classification framework was built. The immuneACCESS repertoire file appears here via TCRdb, limited to in-frame rearrangements. These files lack a portion of the clones; in checked studies, under half of the deficit traces to unresolved V genes, and the cause of the others is not known. V and J calls and clone size are given by that table; D and trimming were obtained from the DNA. This sample gives 80,000 to 90,000 clones in total; roughly 96% of them show up just once. The leading ten clones occupy 0.78% of the sample. Trimming removed 5 bases from V and 8 bases from J, leaving 14 bases between the germline ends. The germline V gene supplies CDR1 SGHAT and CDR2 FQNNGV. The CDR3 numbers 13 residues from cysteine through phenylalanine. Kept here is only the CDR3 DNA, which spans 39 bases and is read in frame from base 1.

The sample taken for sequencing was PBMCs. The chain uses TRBV11-2 and TRBJ2-3; a confident D gene designation cannot be given. The origin of this receptor is a man younger than 35 in good health and CMV-seronegative. The base sequence is TGTGCCAGCAGCCCTCGGAGCATGGTTACGCAGTATTTT. It specifies CASSPRSMVTQYF.